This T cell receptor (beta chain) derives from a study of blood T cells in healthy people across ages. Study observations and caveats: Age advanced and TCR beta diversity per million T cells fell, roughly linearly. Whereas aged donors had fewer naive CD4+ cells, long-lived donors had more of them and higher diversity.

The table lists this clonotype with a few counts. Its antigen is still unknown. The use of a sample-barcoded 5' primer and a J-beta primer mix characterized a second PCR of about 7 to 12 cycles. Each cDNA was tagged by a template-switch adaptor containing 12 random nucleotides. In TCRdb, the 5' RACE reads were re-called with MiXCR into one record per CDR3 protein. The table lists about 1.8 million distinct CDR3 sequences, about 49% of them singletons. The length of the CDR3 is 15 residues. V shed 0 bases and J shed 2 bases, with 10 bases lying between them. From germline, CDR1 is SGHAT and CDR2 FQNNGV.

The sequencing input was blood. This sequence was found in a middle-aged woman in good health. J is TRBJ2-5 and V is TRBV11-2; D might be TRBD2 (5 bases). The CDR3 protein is CASSLEGREQETQYF. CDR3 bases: TGTGCCAGCAGCTTAGAAGGACGGGAACAAGAGACCCAGTACTTC.